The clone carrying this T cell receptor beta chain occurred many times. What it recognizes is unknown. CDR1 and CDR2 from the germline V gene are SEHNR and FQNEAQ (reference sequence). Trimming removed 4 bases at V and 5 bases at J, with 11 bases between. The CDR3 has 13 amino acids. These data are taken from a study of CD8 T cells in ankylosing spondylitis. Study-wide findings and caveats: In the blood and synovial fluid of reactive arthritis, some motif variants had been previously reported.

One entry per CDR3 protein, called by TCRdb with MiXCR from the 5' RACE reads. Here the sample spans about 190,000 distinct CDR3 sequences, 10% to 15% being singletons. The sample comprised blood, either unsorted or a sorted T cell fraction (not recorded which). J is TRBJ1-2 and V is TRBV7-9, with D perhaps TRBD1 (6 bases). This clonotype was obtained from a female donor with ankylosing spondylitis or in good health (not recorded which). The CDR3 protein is CASSSGQRYGYTF. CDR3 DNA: TGTGCCAGCAGCTCCGGACAGCGGTATGGCTACACCTTC.